One and the same sample provided the 14 T cell receptor beta chains below, sequenced in a study of T-cell reconstitution after alpha-beta-depleted transplantation in children. Construction of the TCRbeta library involved unique molecular identifiers. MiXCR, run by TCRdb on the PCR reads, gives a single entry per CDR3 protein. The sample comprises 450,000 to 700,000 distinct CDR3 sequences, about a quarter of which are singletons, and under 45% rests with the top ten. The source material was PBMCs, sampled before TCRalphabeta/CD19-depleted stem cell transplant. These receptors were taken from a boy under two years old with Wiskott-Aldrich syndrome, due to receive a stem cell transplant.

This chain uses TRBV29-1 with TRBJ2-7; 7 nucleotides align to TRBD1. V lost 0 bases, J lost 2 bases, and 4 bases stayed unmatched. The germline V gene has CDR1 SQVTM and CDR2 ANQGSEA. CDR3 length: 14 amino acids. CDR3 DNA sequence: TGCAGCGTTGAAGAAACTGGACAGGCCTACGAGCAGTACTTC. This encodes CSVEETGQAYEQYF.

There are many counts of this clonotype. The chain uses TRBV6-2 or TRBV6-3 and TRBJ2-5; 15 nucleotides line up with TRBD2. The ends lost 0 bases at V and 5 bases at J; junction bases unmatched: 16. Germline CDR1 is MNHEY and CDR2 is SVGEGT. This CDR3 contains 21 residues. CDR3 region: CASSYSMIVPGLAGGYETQYF. Here the CDR3 DNA reads TGTGCCAGCAGTTACTCGATGATCGTCCCGGGACTAGCGGGAGGCTACGAGACCCAGTACTTC.

This chain uses TRBV9 with TRBJ1-3; TRBD1 matches 7 bases. CDR1 is SGDLS and CDR2 is YYNGEE in the germline V gene. There are 17 residues in the CDR3. J gave up 3 bases and V 1 base, and 10 bases lay outside the gene matches. CDR3: CASSVKPGPGGGNTIYF. CDR3 in DNA: TGTGCCAGCAGCGTAAAGCCAGGACCAGGGGGTGGAAACACCATATATTTT. The whole variable domain, filled in from reference TRBV9 and TRBJ1-3, reads DSGVTQTPKHLITATGQRVTLRCSPRSGDLSVYWYQQSLDQGLQFLIQYYNGEERAKGNILERFSAQQFPDLHSELNLSSLELGDSALYFCASSVKPGPGGGNTIYFGEGSWLTVV.

The chain links TRBV5-1 to TRBJ2-7; TRBD1 matches 7 bases. V gave up 3 bases and J gave up 2 bases; unmatched junction bases: 8. The germline CDR1 and CDR2 sequences are SGHRS and YFSETQ. The CDR3 spans 15 residues. The CDR3 loop is CASSSGQALPYEQYF. CDR3 coding DNA: TGCGCCAGCAGCTCAGGACAGGCGTTACCCTACGAGCAGTACTTC.

The chain uses TRBV5-1 and TRBJ2-7, with 11 bases matching TRBD1. From germline, CDR1 is SGHRS and CDR2 YFSETQ. The V segment lost 3 bases and the J segment 5 bases; nucleotides outside the gene matches: 1. The length of the CDR3 is 13 residues. Written as DNA, the CDR3 is TGCGCCAGCAGCTGGGGACAGGGGGACGAGCAGTACTTC. Its translation is CASSWGQGDEQYF.

This clonotype occurred a few times. Germline and junction disagree at one end, which may indicate a read error. The V call is TRBV25-1, the J call TRBJ2-6; either TRBD1 or TRBD2 may supply D (5 bases each). The germline CDR1 and CDR2 sequences are MGHDK and SYGVNS. The CDR3 runs to 13 residues. CDR3 DNA sequence: TGTGCCACCCGGGAATCTGGGGCCAACGGCCTGACTTTC. This gives the protein CATRESGANGLTF.

V usage is TRBV30 and J usage is TRBJ2-7; a possible D gene is TRBD1 (5 bases). CDR1 and CDR2 from the germline V gene are GTSNPN and SVGIG (reference sequence). The CDR3 has 15 amino acids. V lost 1 base and J lost 1, with 14 bases in between. The CDR3 reads CAWSALGAPSYEQYF. The CDR3 DNA is TGTGCCTGGAGTGCCCTAGGGGCCCCATCCTACGAGCAGTACTTC.

The chain recombines TRBV2 with TRBJ2-7, with 7 bases aligning to TRBD1. Germline CDR1 SNHLY, CDR2 FYNNEI. J was trimmed by 4 bases and V by 2 bases; bases with no gene match: 8. The CDR3 is made up of 15 amino acids. As DNA, the CDR3 is TGTGCCAGCAGTGAATCCCCTGACAGGGCATACGAGCAGTACTTC. It yields the protein CASSESPDRAYEQYF.

V gene TRBV12-3 or TRBV12-4 combines with J gene TRBJ2-7, with 10 bases that match TRBD1. V shed 6 bases and J 2 bases; nucleotides not matched to a gene: 1. The CDR3 length is 13 residues. The DNA for the CDR3 is TGTGCCAGCAGAGGACAGGGGGCCTACGAGCAGTACTTC. It translates to CASRGQGAYEQYF.

The chain has TRBV28 and TRBJ2-7; D may be TRBD1 or TRBD2 (6 bases each). Germline V gives CDR1 MDHEN, CDR2 SYDVKM. V was clipped by 2 bases and J by 5 bases, with 10 bases between them. This CDR3 has 13 amino acids. The CDR3 here is CASSLEGGHEQYF. The CDR3 coding sequence is TGTGCCAGCAGTTTAGAGGGGGGACACGAGCAGTACTTC.

This clonotype appeared once. A read error may account for a junction end that differs from germline. The genes are TRBV20-1 and TRBJ2-1; the D gene is possibly TRBD2 (5 bases). This CDR3 is built from 15 residues. Germline V gene sequence: CDR1 DFQATT, CDR2 SNEGSKA (reference sequence). This chain's CDR3 is CCALLRGSSYNEQFF. The CDR3 DNA reads as TGCTGTGCCCTATTACGGGGAAGCTCCTACAATGAGCAGTTCTTC.

This clonotype has a handful of counts. The chain combines TRBV28 with TRBJ2-3; D gene uncertain. The CDR3 consists of 12 residues. Trimming removed 1 base at V and 9 bases at J, with 8 bases between. Germline CDR1 reads MDHEN; CDR2 reads SYDVKM. CDR3 in DNA: TGTGCCAGCAGTTTATTTATTGGGACGCAGTATTTT. It translates to CASSLFIGTQYF.

J is TRBJ2-6 and V is TRBV12-3 or TRBV12-4; weak D call: TRBD1 (6 bases). V lost 1 base, J lost 2 bases, and 9 bases lay in between. This CDR3 has 16 residues. The CDR3: CASSLVAGAGANVLTF. The CDR3 DNA follows: TGTGCCAGCAGTTTAGTGGCAGGGGCTGGGGCCAACGTCCTGACTTTC.

CDR3 protein: CSALTPGGKQFF. CDR3 DNA sequence: TGCAGCGCCCTAACCCCGGGCGGTAAGCAGTTCTTC. The chain couples TRBV29-1 to TRBJ2-1; no clear D gene. Looked up from germline, CDR1 is SQVTM and CDR2 is ANQGSEA. V was pared by 7 bases and J by 11 bases, with 18 bases between. The CDR3 loop spans 12 amino acids.